The clone carrying this T cell receptor (beta chain) occurred a few times. What it binds is not known. These data belong to a study of glioma-infiltrating T cells. The wider study: Low-grade gliomas were grade II; glioblastomas were grade IV at initial diagnosis. Blood libraries targeted roughly 4.5- to 10-fold coverage of about one million T cells.

The iRepertoire nested amplicon-rescue multiplex PCR amplified TCR alpha and beta CDR3s from RNA. For one-step reverse transcription and amplification, 100-400 ng of tissue mRNA or PBMC total RNA was used. TCRdb analysed the multiplex PCR reads with MiXCR anew, one entry per CDR3 protein. This table has 300,000 to 400,000 distinct CDR3 sequences, 41% appearing once. The CDR3 is 15 residues long. V lost 0 bases, J lost 4 bases, and 10 bases lay in between. CDR1 is SGHVS and CDR2 is FNYEAQ in the germline V gene. Broader study findings: Shared blood CDR3 signature motifs marked patients with low tissue-blood divergence.

Specimen: glioma tissue, nonneoplastic brain tissue, or PBMCs (not recorded which). The source of this sequence is a human donor with low-grade glioma or glioblastoma, undergoing nonglioma brain surgery, or in good health (not recorded which). The rearrangement joins TRBV7-6 to TRBJ2-1; D perhaps matches TRBD1 (5 bases). For the CDR3, the DNA is TGTGCCAGCAGCTTAGCAAGGGGCGTTTACAATGAGCAGTTCTTC. It translates to CASSLARGVYNEQFF.